This T cell receptor beta chain appears in the sequencing data of a study of T cells after yellow fever vaccination. The ends were cut back, 1 base at V and 6 bases at J, with 10 bases in the middle. The CDR3 loop spans 13 amino acids. Germline V gene sequence: CDR1 SEHNR, CDR2 FQNEAQ (reference sequence). This clonotype was observed many times. A single record per CDR3 protein comes from TCRdb applying MiXCR to the 5' RACE reads. The sample includes 200,000 to 300,000 distinct CDR3 sequences, roughly 6.3% of them seen just once. Here the sequenced sample was CD4+ T cells sorted from PBMCs, taken on the day of the yellow fever booster vaccination. The chain carries TRBV7-9 and TRBJ2-7; possibly TRBD1 for D (5 bases). This receptor was identified in a man aged 25-40 years who received the YFV17D yellow fever vaccine. CDR3 bases: TGTGCCAGCAGCTTAGAAGGGGTCGGCGAGCAGTACTTC. Encoded protein: CASSLEGVGEQYF. The full variable domain, its missing parts supplied by reference TRBV7-9 and TRBJ2-7, is DTGVSQNPRHKITKRGQNVTFRCDPISEHNRLYWYRQTLGQGPEFLTYFQNEAQLEKSRLLSDRFSAERPKGSFSTLEIQRTEQGDSAMYLCASSLEGVGEQYFGPGTRLTVT.